A selection of T cell receptor beta chains follows, all from one sample in a study of early T cells in non-severe SARS-CoV-2 infection. MiXCR, run by TCRdb on the 5' RACE reads, gives a single entry per CDR3 protein. The table has 46,000 or so distinct CDR3 sequences, less than 15% seen once. Sequenced: whole blood. The receptors stem from an adult who was a healthcare worker with PCR-confirmed SARS-CoV-2 infection or an uninfected control (not recorded which). The CDR3 runs from the conserved cysteine through the conserved F or W. D genes are given only for firm matches. Some rows mark clone size as missing; the rest say once, few, many or name a class of expanded clone.

J gene,D gene,V gene,clone size,CDR3 DNA,CDR3 protein
TRBJ1-1,NA,TRBV12-3/TRBV12-4,few,TGTGCCAGCAGTTTAGGCGAGAACACTGAAGCTTTCTTT,CASSLGENTEAFF
TRBJ2-4,NA,TRBV28,many,TGTGCCAGCACTCCAAAGGTGCCACACGGAGAAAACATTCAGTACTTC,CASTPKVPHGENIQYF
TRBJ1-1,NA,TRBV9,many,TGTGCCAGCAGCGTACAGAACACTGAAGCTTTCTTT,CASSVQNTEAFF
TRBJ2-2,TRBD1,TRBV5-1,NA,TGCGCCAGCAGTGCCGGGACAGGGACCACCGGGGAGCTGTTTTTT,CASSAGTGTTGELFF
TRBJ1-5,TRBD1,TRBV7-2,many,TGTGCCAGCAGCTTAGCTGGGACAGGGGGTGGGCAGCCCCAGCATTTT,CASSLAGTGGGQPQHF
TRBJ1-5,NA,TRBV3-1,many,TGTGCCAGCAGCCAAGGGTGGGGGCAGCCCCAGCATTTT,CASSQGWGQPQHF
TRBJ1-1,NA,TRBV30,few,TGTGCCTGGAGTACCTCGGACAGATCCAACACTGAAGCTTTCTTT,CAWSTSDRSNTEAFF
TRBJ1-1,NA,TRBV18,few,TGTGCCAGCTCACTGGACAGCGCTGAAGCTTTCTTT,CASSLDSAEAFF
TRBJ1-3,TRBD1,TRBV20-1,NA,TGCAGTGCTAGAGACAGGGGGCGACCGCTCGGAAACACCATATATTTT,CSARDRGRPLGNTIYF
TRBJ2-1,NA,TRBV18,many,TGTGCCAGCTCACCTGTCACAGGCCGAGTCGATGAGCAGTTCTTC,CASSPVTGRVDEQFF
TRBJ2-3,TRBD2,TRBV6-6,many,TGTGCCAGCAGTTACTCAGGGTCCAGGCTGGGAGGGACAGATACGCAGTATTTT,CASSYSGSRLGGTDTQYF
TRBJ2-5,TRBD2,TRBV7-9,few,TGTGCCAGCAGCTTAGCGTTTGACGCGGGAGCCACTGGGGAGACCCAGTACTTC,CASSLAFDAGATGETQYF
TRBJ1-6,NA,TRBV10-3,few,TGTGCCATCAGTGAGCTCCCTCAGGGTGCGCTCCACTTT,CAISELPQGALHF
TRBJ1-5,TRBD1,TRBV6-5,many,TGTGCCAGCAGTTTCGGACAGGGCAATCAGCCCCAGCATTTT,CASSFGQGNQPQHF
TRBJ2-2,TRBD2,TRBV5-1,many,TGCGCCAGCAGCTTATCCGGACTAGATCCCTCTCCGGAGCTGTTTTTT,CASSLSGLDPSPELFF
TRBJ2-1,NA,TRBV5-5,few,TGTGCCAGCAGCCCCCGGGACGGATCCTACAATGAGCAGTTCTTC,CASSPRDGSYNEQFF
TRBJ2-6,NA,TRBV20-1,few,TGCAGTGCGAGGGGGGCGACAGGGAGGGCCAACGTCCTGACTTTC,CSARGATGRANVLTF
TRBJ2-3,NA,TRBV29-1,few,TGCAGCGCTGGGTCGGGGGCTCAAACGCAGTATTTT,CSAGSGAQTQYF
TRBJ1-1,NA,TRBV27,few,TGTGCCAGCAGTTTTAGCCCGGCTCTCGAAGCTTTCTTT,CASSFSPALEAFF
TRBJ1-6,NA,TRBV15,few,TGTGCCACCAGCAGAGATCTTAGGAGCGGGGACAATTCACCCCTCCACTTT,CATSRDLRSGDNSPLHF
TRBJ2-3,NA,TRBV7-9,many,TGTGCCAGCAGCGCCCAACCAAAAACATGGGGACGAACAGATACGCAGTATTTT,CASSAQPKTWGRTDTQYF
TRBJ1-3,NA,TRBV2,NA,TGTGCCAGCCGGGATCGAGGGTCTGGAAACACCATATATTTT,CASRDRGSGNTIYF
TRBJ2-5,NA,TRBV9,NA,TGTGCCAGCAGCGTGGTCCCTCAAGAGACCCAGTACTTC,CASSVVPQETQYF
TRBJ1-1,NA,TRBV29-1,many,TGCAGCGTTCCCGCCCGGGGGCCTTCGGGTTTCTTT,CSVPARGPSGFF
TRBJ1-3,NA,TRBV5-1,NA,TGCGCCAGCAGCTTGGCAGGGACCCCCTCTGGAAACACCATATATTTT,CASSLAGTPSGNTIYF
TRBJ2-1,NA,TRBV12-3/TRBV12-4,NA,TGTGCCAGCAGTACGGCCAGGCAGGGATTGTTCTTC,CASSTARQGLFF
TRBJ2-1,NA,TRBV19,NA,TGTGCCACTAAGGGACGAACTTACAATGAGCAGTTCTTC,CATKGRTYNEQFF
TRBJ2-2,NA,TRBV2,many,TGTGCCAGCCTCGAATCCCACGAGGGGCTGTTTTTT,CASLESHEGLFF